This T cell receptor (beta chain) was captured by sequencing in a study of technical replicates of blood from several donors. Using immunoSEQ multiplex PCR, the repertoire was profiled, and TCRdb retains in-frame clones only, with some absent. The table has tens of thousands of clones, 85% to 95% seen once. The germline gives CDR1 MNHEY, CDR2 SMNVEV (reference sequence). The ends were cut back, 6 bases at V and 5 bases at J, with 11 bases in the middle. CDR3 length equals 13 residues. This receptor was taken from a human donor in good health. Sequencing was performed on T cells isolated from PBMCs. The chain links TRBV27 to TRBJ2-1; D might be TRBD2 (5 bases). In DNA form, the CDR3 reads TGTGCCAGCAGCCTAGCTGCTCACAATGAGCAGTTCTTC. Its protein product is CASSLAAHNEQFF.